This T cell receptor beta chain comes out of a study of CD8 T cells in ankylosing spondylitis. MiXCR, applied by TCRdb to the 5' RACE reads, yields one record per CDR3 protein. This repertoire shows about 240,000 distinct CDR3 sequences, approximately 9% found once; its top ten account for around 7%. Trimming left V 0 bases short and J 13 bases short, with 10 bases between. Looked up from germline, CDR1 is PRHDT and CDR2 is FYEKMQ (reference sequence). The CDR3 loop spans 12 amino acids. This clonotype was counted at least ten times. Its antigen remains unknown. Study findings and constraints: Reportedly, matched ankylosing spondylitis synovial fluid was significantly enriched for disease-linked clones. Disease-linked clones bore a CD8+ phenotype and were relatively rare in peripheral blood.

The sequencing input was blood, either unsorted or a sorted T cell fraction (not recorded which). V gene TRBV13 combines with J gene TRBJ2-1; TRBD1 might be the D (6 bases). The TCR originated in a male donor with ankylosing spondylitis or in good health (not recorded which). The CDR3 reads CASSLGDRRQFF. CDR3 nucleotides: TGTGCCAGCAGCTTAGGAGACAGGCGACAGTTCTTC.